These 7 T cell receptor beta chains came from one sample sequenced in a study of T cell clonality in common variable immunodeficiency. Antigens for these TCRs are unknown. Sequencing used immunoSEQ multiplex PCR; TCRdb keeps in-frame clones, though not all of them. The table lists around 30,000 clones, with no singletons. Study outcomes and limitations: Fewer deletions and N-nucleotide insertions were reportedly seen in common variable immunodeficiency TCR beta sequences.

Sequencing was carried out using peripheral blood mononuclear cells. The origin of the receptors is a human donor with common variable immunodeficiency.

A few counts support this clone. The read terminates 3 residues ahead of where the CDR3 ends, so the germline J gene completes it. The gene calls are TRBV19 and TRBJ2-7; 9 bases line up with TRBD1. Per the germline V gene, CDR1 is LNHDA and CDR2 is SQIVND (reference sequence). The CDR3 consists of 15 residues. The junction had 8 bases not matched to a gene; V was cut back by 5 bases and J by 3 bases. CDR3 region: CASSPRTGESYEQYF. Incomplete CDR3 DNA: TGTGCCAGTAGTCCCCGGACAGGGGAAAGCTACGAG.

This clone was counted many times. One end of the junction does not line up with germline, which may come from a read error. With the read ending 3 residues before the CDR3 end, the germline J gene is used to fill in that end. The chain employs TRBV4-2 and TRBJ1-2; the D gene is possibly TRBD1 (6 bases). Looked up from germline, CDR1 is LGHNA and CDR2 is YNFKEQ. CDR3 size: 16 residues. Partial CDR3 DNA: TGCGCCAGCAGCCAAGACCACACAGGGTTGGCCTATGGC. Amino acids: CASSQDHTGLAYG. The entire CDR3 reads CASSQDHTGLAYGYTF.

Note on this clone: Read sequence stops 3 residues before the CDR3 end, and the germline J gene provides the missing end. The chain has TRBV6-4 and TRBJ2-1, with 12 bases matching TRBD2. With V trimmed by 2 bases and J by 4 bases, 0 bases remained unmatched. Germline V gives CDR1 MRHNA, CDR2 SNTAGT. The CDR3 spans 15 residues. The CDR3 bases that were read are TGTGCCAGCAGTGACGGGACTAGCGGGTACAATGAG. It yields the protein CASSDGTSGYNE. The full-length CDR3 reads as CASSDGTSGYNEQFF.

Concerning this clone itself: The sequenced fragment ends 3 residues before the CDR3 boundary, so the rest is inferred from the germline J gene. V and J are TRBV5-4 and TRBJ2-5; 8 positions match TRBD2. The CDR3 contains 12 residues. Germline values: CDR1 SGHNT, CDR2 YYREEE (reference sequence). The CDR3 reads CAHGPAGETQYF. The sequenced part of the CDR3 DNA is TGTGCCCACGGTCCAGCGGGGGAAACC. Full variable domain (missing parts from reference TRBV5-4 and TRBJ2-5): ETGVTQSPTHLIKTRGQQVTLRCSSQSGHNTVSWYQQALGQGPQFIFQYYREEENGRGNFPPRFSGLQFPNYSSELNVNALELDDSALYLCAHGPAGETQYFGPGTRLLVL.

Ten or more counts support this clone. The read finishes 3 residues shy of the CDR3 end, and the germline J gene is used to complete it. The chain carries TRBV30 and TRBJ2-1; 11 bases are shared with TRBD2. Germline V gene sequence: CDR1 GTSNPN, CDR2 SVGIG (reference sequence). This CDR3 contains 14 residues. Trimming took 0 bases from V and 9 from J; bases not matched to a gene: 4. The CDR3 region is CAWSVWLAGGEQFF. Partial CDR3 DNA: TGTGCCTGGAGTGTGTGGCTAGCGGGAGGTGAG.

This clone was counted many times. The read falls 3 residues short of the CDR3 end, and the missing part is taken from the germline J gene. V and J are TRBV30 and TRBJ1-1; D unresolved. Germline V gene sequence: CDR1 GTSNPN, CDR2 SVGIG (reference sequence). The V gene lost 7 bases and the J gene lost 0 bases, with 9 bases spanning the gap. This CDR3 region has 12 residues. The CDR3 bases that were read are TGTGCCTCCGTCACTCTGAACACTGAA. This gives the protein CASVTLNTE. The whole CDR3 is CASVTLNTEAFF.

This clone was observed a handful of times. The sequence runs out 3 residues before the end of the CDR3; the remainder is reconstructed from the germline J gene. The J gene is TRBJ2-7, the V gene TRBV5-1, with D maybe TRBD1 (5 bases). The CDR3 has 15 residues. V lost 0 bases to trimming and J lost 2 bases, with 12 bases between them. From germline, CDR1 is SGHRS and CDR2 YFSETQ. This CDR3 is CASSLDWTPTYEQYF. The CDR3 bases that were read are TGCGCCAGCAGCTTGGATTGGACACCGACCTACGAG.